What follows are 8 T cell receptor beta chains derived from one specimen sequenced in a study of glioma-infiltrating T cells. TCR alpha and beta CDR3 regions were amplified from RNA using iRepertoire nested multiplex PCR. TCRdb recomputed calls from the multiplex PCR reads with MiXCR, one row per CDR3 protein. The sample shows fewer than 200,000 distinct CDR3 sequences, approximately 40% of them seen only once. Sequenced input: glioma tissue, nonneoplastic brain tissue, or PBMCs (not recorded which). The receptor source for this set is a human donor with low-grade glioma or glioblastoma, undergoing nonglioma brain surgery, or in good health (not recorded which).

As concerns this clonotype: A read error may account for a junction end that differs from germline. This chain connects TRBV20-1 to TRBJ2-7; 7 bases match TRBD2. The length of the CDR3 is 14 residues. Germline CDR1 reads DFQATT; CDR2 reads SNEGSKA (reference sequence). The DNA for the CDR3 is TGCACTGCTATGTTCGCGGGAGAGGCGCGCGAGCAGTACTTC. It translates to CTAMFAGEAREQYF.

Notes on this clonotype: This could be a read error, since a much larger clone is one nucleotide away. The rearrangement uses TRBV20-1 and TRBJ2-5; 8 bases are shared with TRBD2. CDR3 length: 15 residues. V lost 5 bases and J lost 7; bases outside the gene matches: 15. Germline V gene sequence: CDR1 DFQATT, CDR2 SNEGSKA (reference sequence). CDR3 bases: TGCAGTGCTTATCTCCCAGCGGGAGATATAGGGACCCAGTACTTC. It codes for CSAYLPAGDIGTQYF.

About this clonotype: A read error may explain this, as a much larger clone is one base away. The rearrangement joins TRBV7-6 to TRBJ2-3; D ambiguous. Germline CDR1 reads SGHVS; CDR2 reads FNYEAQ. This CDR3 is built from 12 residues. Trimming left V 6 bases short and J 8 bases short, with 12 bases between. CDR3 nucleotides: TGTGCCAGCAGACAAAGTGATTTTACGCAGTATTTT. Translating it yields CASRQSDFTQYF.

The V call is TRBV5-4, the J call TRBJ1-2, with TRBD1 matching over 8 bases. Germline assignment: CDR1 SGHNT and CDR2 YYREEE (reference sequence). This CDR3 comprises 16 residues. Germline trimming cut 4 bases from V and 8 bases from J; bases unmatched to any gene: 16. CDR3 bases: TGTGCCAGCAGCCGGGGCCGGGACAGGCCTTCCGGGGGCTACACCTTC. Its translation: CASSRGRDRPSGGYTF.

As to this clonotype: One base away lies a much larger clone, so this may be a sequencing read error. The chain has TRBV6-1 and TRBJ2-2, with D perhaps matching TRBD1 (6 bases). The CDR3 spans 15 residues. CDR1 is MNHNS, CDR2 SASEGT, per germline. Trimming left V 11 bases short and J 4 bases short, with 20 bases between. This CDR3 reads CAGRTPGHSTGELFF. For the CDR3, the DNA is TGTGCCGGAAGAACTCCGGGACATAGCACCGGGGAGCTGTTTTTT.

On this clonotype itself: This could be a read error, since a much larger clone is one nucleotide away. The rearrangement joins TRBV10-2 to TRBJ2-3; possibly TRBD2 for D (6 bases). This CDR3 contains 15 residues. Germline assignment: CDR1 WSHSY and CDR2 SAAADI. The V gene lost 6 bases and the J gene lost 3 bases, with 16 bases spanning the gap. The CDR3 region has the DNA TGCGCCAGCAGAACTACCGCGACTAGGACAGATACGCAGTATTTT. Translation gives CASRTTATRTDTQYF.

V usage is TRBV18 and J usage is TRBJ2-1, with 7 bases lining up with TRBD2. V lost 2 bases, J lost 5 bases, and 3 bases stayed unmatched. CDR3 size: 14 residues. The germline V gene encodes CDR1 KGHSH and CDR2 LQKENI. The CDR3: CASSPSGIHNEQFF. The DNA for the CDR3 is TGTGCCAGCTCACCAAGCGGGATCCACAATGAGCAGTTCTTC.

This clonotype showed up many times. The chain has TRBV18 and TRBJ1-5; no reliable D call. This CDR3 region has 13 residues. Germline assignment: CDR1 KGHSH and CDR2 LQKENI. Trimming shortened V by 1 base and J by 4 bases, and 5 bases separated the two germline ends. CDR3 DNA sequence: TGTGCCAGCTCACCACGGGAGAATCAGCCCCAGCATTTT. The encoded protein is CASSPRENQPQHF.